This TCR beta chain was sequenced in a study of CD8 T cells in ankylosing spondylitis. Study-level findings and limits: Researchers report that disease-linked clones proved CD8+ and relatively rare in peripheral blood. Earlier work had already found some motif variants in reactive arthritis synovial fluid and blood. A TCR beta motif made of fewer than 10 highly homologous variants seemed typical of ankylosing spondylitis blood.

TCRdb re-derived calls from the 5' RACE reads in MiXCR, one entry per CDR3 protein. The sample yields about 130,000 distinct CDR3 sequences, around 9.7% seen once. In this sample, this clonotype turned up many times. Its matching antigen is unknown. The CDR3 loop spans 11 amino acids. V was pared by 7 bases and J by 4 bases, with 10 bases between. CDR1 and CDR2 (germline): SQVTM, ANQGSEA. This TCR was recovered from a male donor with ankylosing spondylitis or in good health (not recorded which). Sequencing was carried out using blood, either unsorted or a sorted T cell fraction (not recorded which). This chain uses TRBV29-1 with TRBJ2-5, with D tentatively TRBD1 (5 bases). CDR3 in amino acids: CSAGARETQYF. The DNA for the CDR3 is TGCAGCGCTGGGGCACGAGAGACCCAGTACTTC.